Listed here are 32 T cell receptor beta chains from one sample, sequenced in a study of blood T cell repertoires in COVID-19. The assay was immunoSEQ multiplex PCR, and TCRdb's table has in-frame clones only and misses some. The sample yields nearly 45,000 clones, roughly 84% seen once. The sample comprised peripheral blood. These receptor sequences come from an elderly woman with acute or convalescent COVID-19.

The CDR3 loop reads CASSRGQGASHLVYEQYF. In nucleotides, the CDR3 is TGTGCCAGTAGTCGGGGACAGGGGGCTTCCCACCTGGTCTACGAGCAGTACTTC. The rearrangement uses TRBV19 and TRBJ2-7, with 12 bases lining up with TRBD1. Germline trimming cut 5 bases from V and 3 bases from J; bases unmatched to any gene: 14. Germline CDR1 LNHDA, CDR2 SQIVND (reference sequence). The CDR3 sequence is 18 residues long.

The table lists this clone with a count of one. This chain uses TRBV3-1 (or the pseudogene TRBV3-2) with TRBJ2-1; 10 bases fit TRBD2. The trim removed 8 bases at V and 8 bases at J, leaving 9 bases unmatched. Germline assignment: CDR1 LGHDT and CDR2 YNNKEL (reference sequence). The length of the CDR3 is 14 residues. CDR3 sequence (DNA): TGTGCCAGCGCTAGGACTAGCGGCTTCCATGAGCAGTTCTTC. Encoded protein: CASARTSGFHEQFF.

The count of this clone is one. CDR3 sequence (DNA): TGTGCCAGCAGACACCGGGACAGAGCTCCGAACACCGGGGAGCTGTTTTTT. This encodes CASRHRDRAPNTGELFF. The chain carries TRBV11-3 and TRBJ2-2; TRBD1 agrees at 7 bases. Losses at the gene ends were 6 bases for V and 0 bases for J; bases not matched to a gene: 10. Germline CDR1 is SGHNT and CDR2 is YENEEA. The length of the CDR3 is 17 residues. The variable domain in full, completed from reference TRBV11-3 and TRBJ2-2, reads EAGVVQSPRYKIIEKKQPVAFWCNPISGHNTLYWYLQNLGQGPELLIRYENEEAVDDSQLPKDRFSAERLKGVDSTLKIQPAELGDSAVYLCASRHRDRAPNTGELFFGEGSRLTVL.

V gene TRBV6-5 combines with J gene TRBJ2-3; D is perhaps TRBD2 (6 bases). V lost 2 bases and J lost 4, with 10 bases in between. CDR1 MNHEY and CDR2 SVGAGI come from the germline V gene. There are 14 residues in the CDR3. The CDR3 loop is CASSYGTWADTQYF. CDR3 DNA: TGTGCCAGCAGTTACGGGACTTGGGCAGATACGCAGTATTTT.

The V call is TRBV9, the J call TRBJ2-1; TRBD2 matches at 7 bases. Germline V CDR1 and CDR2: SGDLS, YYNGEE. CDR3 length equals 13 residues. V gave up 4 bases and J gave up 6 bases; unmatched junction bases: 4. The CDR3 reads CASSPQRGNEQFF. For the CDR3, the DNA is TGTGCCAGCAGCCCCCAGCGGGGCAATGAGCAGTTCTTC.

This chain links TRBV28 with TRBJ1-4; possibly TRBD1 for D (5 bases). Trimming took off 2 bases at V and 7 bases at J, with 8 bases between the two ends. From germline, CDR1 is MDHEN and CDR2 SYDVKM. The CDR3 is 13 residues long. The CDR3 DNA reads TGTGCCAGCAGTTTAGGAGGGGTTGAAAAACTGTTTTTT. Translation: CASSLGGVEKLFF.

The gene calls are TRBV25-1 and TRBJ1-1; a possible D gene is TRBD1 (5 bases). The CDR3 length is 13 residues. Germline-derived CDR1 and CDR2 are MGHDK and SYGVNS. V lost 8 bases and J lost 5, with 15 bases in between. This chain's CDR3 is CASADAGRTEAFF. The CDR3, as DNA: TGTGCCAGCGCAGACGCAGGGAGGACTGAAGCTTTCTTT.

The J gene is TRBJ1-6, the V gene TRBV6-5, with TRBD1 matching over 9 bases. The ends lost 7 bases at V and 10 bases at J; junction bases unmatched: 8. This CDR3 is built from 14 residues. CDR1 and CDR2 (germline): MNHEY, SVGAGI. CDR3 residues: CASTPRDRESPLHF. The CDR3 DNA follows: TGTGCCAGCACCCCCCGGGACAGGGAGTCACCCCTCCACTTT.

The chain links TRBV6-5 to TRBJ2-7; 10 bases fit TRBD1. Trimming at V came to 0 bases and at J to 6 bases, leaving 5 bases not matched to a gene. From germline, CDR1 is MNHEY and CDR2 SVGAGI. This CDR3 contains 15 residues. CDR3 in DNA: TGTGCCAGCAGTTACTCGGGACAGGGGTTCCGCGAGCAGTACTTC. This gives the protein CASSYSGQGFREQYF.

This clone was seen a few times. The chain couples TRBV27 to TRBJ2-7, with 11 bases matching TRBD2. The V segment lost 1 base and the J segment 3 bases; nucleotides outside the gene matches: 2. The CDR3 loop spans 15 amino acids. Germline values: CDR1 MNHEY, CDR2 SMNVEV (reference sequence). CDR3 nucleotide sequence: TGTGCCAGCAGTTTATTACTAGCGGGAGTCTACGAGCAGTACTTC. The encoded protein is CASSLLLAGVYEQYF.

This clone was detected only a few times. The rearrangement links TRBV7-2 to TRBJ2-7; 8 bases line up with TRBD2. This CDR3 has 15 residues. The V and J ends lost 4 bases and 3 bases, in that order; junction bases with no gene match: 8. In germline, CDR1 is SGHTA, CDR2 FQGNSA. In DNA form, the CDR3 reads TGTGCCAGCAGCTCCGGACTAGCCTATTACTACGAGCAGTACTTC. This translates into CASSSGLAYYYEQYF.

This chain joins TRBV18 and TRBJ2-7; TRBD2 might be the D (5 bases). The V and J ends lost 2 bases and 3 bases respectively, with 20 bases between them. There are 17 residues in the CDR3. Looked up from germline, CDR1 is KGHSH and CDR2 is LQKENI. The CDR3 reads CASSPRLDSENRYEQYF. As DNA, the CDR3 is TGTGCCAGCTCACCAAGGTTGGACTCCGAGAACCGCTACGAGCAGTACTTC. Using reference TRBV18 and TRBJ2-7 for the parts outside the CDR3, the full variable domain is NAGVMQNPRHLVRRRGQEARLRCSPMKGHSHVYWYRQLPEEGLKFMVYLQKENIIDESGMPKERFSAEFPKEGPSILRIQQVVRGDSAAYFCASSPRLDSENRYEQYFGPGTRLTVT.

The chain employs TRBV19 and TRBJ1-4, with TRBD1 matching 7 bases. The CDR3 has 15 residues. Germline V gives CDR1 LNHDA, CDR2 SQIVND (reference sequence). V shed 4 bases and J 7 bases; nucleotides not matched to a gene: 9. CDR3 nucleotide sequence: TGTGCCAGTAGTACCAACAGGGGTTTCCGTGAAAAACTGTTTTTT. As protein: CASSTNRGFREKLFF. Combining the CDR3 with reference TRBV19 and TRBJ1-4 gives the whole variable domain DGGITQSPKYLFRKEGQNVTLSCEQNLNHDAMYWYRQDPGQGLRLIYYSQIVNDFQKGDIAEGYSVSREKKESFPLTVTSAQKNPTAFYLCASSTNRGFREKLFFGSGTQLSVL.

To note about this clone: This sequence is one base from a far larger clone and is likely a read error. The gene calls are TRBV2 and TRBJ2-7, with 8 positions matching TRBD2. The CDR3 consists of 16 residues. Looked up from germline, CDR1 is SNHLY and CDR2 is FYNNEI. CDR3 in amino acids: CPSCGGERGGSYEQYF. CDR3 coding DNA: TGTCCCAGCTGTGGGGGGGAACGGGGGGGCTCCTACGAGCAGTACTTC.

V is TRBV30 and J is TRBJ2-1; D gene ambiguous. V dropped 4 bases and J dropped 4 bases, with 11 bases sitting between them. The CDR3 is 13 residues long. Germline CDR1 is GTSNPN and CDR2 is SVGIG (reference sequence). CDR3 DNA sequence: TGTGCCTGGATCAGTTGGCCATACAATGAGCAGTTCTTC. Its protein product is CAWISWPYNEQFF.

In this sample, this clone turned up once. The genes are TRBV18 and TRBJ1-1, with 7 bases identical to TRBD1. With V trimmed by 0 bases and J by 4 bases, 11 bases remained unmatched. The CDR3 runs to 17 residues. Germline V gene lookup returns CDR1 KGHSH and CDR2 LQKENI. The CDR3 sequence is CASSPPNLQGVRTEAFF. CDR3 DNA sequence: TGTGCCAGCTCACCACCTAATCTTCAGGGGGTTCGCACTGAAGCTTTCTTT.

This sequence joins TRBV5-1 and TRBJ2-1, with TRBD2 identical over 7 bases. Per germline, CDR1 SGHRS and CDR2 YFSETQ. This CDR3 is 17 amino acids long. Trimming at V came to 0 bases and at J to 1 base, leaving 7 bases not matched to a gene. The CDR3 reads CASSLGGSGPSYNEQFF. The CDR3, as DNA: TGCGCCAGCAGCTTGGGGGGTAGCGGGCCTTCCTACAATGAGCAGTTCTTC.

The rearrangement uses TRBV25-1 and TRBJ2-7; D call uncertain. V gave up 7 bases and J gave up 4 bases, with 17 bases separating them. The CDR3 runs 14 residues. CDR1 and CDR2 (germline): MGHDK, SYGVNS. The CDR3 loop is CASTTPLPRYEQYF. The CDR3 nucleotides read TGTGCCAGCACTACACCCCTGCCTAGGTACGAGCAGTACTTC.

The chain uses TRBV6-5 and TRBJ1-5, with no clear D. This CDR3 comprises 13 residues. Trimming removed 6 bases at V and 5 bases at J, with 11 bases between. The germline gives CDR1 MNHEY, CDR2 SVGAGI. The CDR3 here is CASREVPDQPQHF. CDR3 nucleotides: TGTGCCAGCAGGGAGGTCCCCGATCAGCCCCAGCATTTT.

V and J are TRBV28 and TRBJ2-7; TRBD1 matches at 7 bases. The junction had 13 bases not matched to a gene; V was cut back by 5 bases and J by 3 bases. The CDR3 consists of 16 residues. The V gene's germline CDR1 is MDHEN and CDR2 SYDVKM. CDR3 in amino acids: CASSPLLQGEVYEQYF. CDR3 DNA sequence: TGTGCCAGCAGTCCCCTTTTGCAGGGGGAAGTCTACGAGCAGTACTTC.

For the CDR3, the DNA is TGTGCCAGCAAAGAGCCAGGGAGGTTCCCAGCTTTCTTT. Its protein is CASKEPGRFPAFF. V gene TRBV6-5 combines with J gene TRBJ1-1, with D possibly being TRBD1 (5 bases). This CDR3 comprises 13 residues. V was trimmed by 7 bases and J by 10 bases, leaving 19 bases between them. Germline V gives CDR1 MNHEY, CDR2 SVGAGI.

The rearrangement links TRBV6-5 to TRBJ1-5, with D perhaps matching TRBD1 (6 bases). Between the trimmed V and J ends, which lost 6 bases and 2 bases, there was a span of 14 bases. The germline V gene encodes CDR1 MNHEY and CDR2 SVGAGI. The CDR3 is 15 amino acids. CDR3 region: CASSAGVTGNQPQHF. CDR3 sequence (DNA): TGTGCCAGCAGCGCAGGGGTAACGGGCAATCAGCCCCAGCATTTT.

There are a few counts of this clone. The genes are TRBV7-9 and TRBJ2-5; TRBD2 matches 9 bases. The CDR3 loop spans 14 amino acids. Unmatched junction bases numbered 5, after V lost 5 bases and J lost 4 bases. From germline, CDR1 is SEHNR and CDR2 FQNEAQ (reference sequence). Here the CDR3 reads CASSTGTSLETQYF. CDR3 DNA sequence: TGTGCCAGCAGCACCGGGACTAGCTTAGAGACCCAGTACTTC.

This clone was seen a few times. The V call is TRBV2, the J call TRBJ1-4; D is possibly TRBD1 (6 bases). The CDR3 extends over 14 amino acids. The V and J ends lost 5 bases and 7 bases respectively, with 14 bases between them. Germline V gene sequence: CDR1 SNHLY, CDR2 FYNNEI. The CDR3 DNA is TGTGCCAGCAGTAAGGCCGGACAGCTTGAAAAACTGTTTTTT. It encodes CASSKAGQLEKLFF. The full variable domain, its missing parts supplied by reference TRBV2 and TRBJ1-4, is EPEVTQTPSHQVTQMGQEVILRCVPISNHLYFYWYRQILGQKVEFLVSFYNNEISEKSEIFDDQFSVERPDGSNFTLKIRSTKLEDSAMYFCASSKAGQLEKLFFGSGTQLSVL.

This chain uses TRBV21-1 with TRBJ2-5; the table's D call of TRBD2 was not tested on the DNA. TRBV21-1 is given as a pseudogene. The CDR3 spans 16 residues. This CDR3 is CASSTRGGRGGETQYF. The DNA for the CDR3 is TGTGCCAGCAGCACCCGAGGCGGCAGGGGAGGGGAGACCCAGTACTTC.

The chain joins TRBV3-1 (or the pseudogene TRBV3-2) to TRBJ2-7; 9 bases are a match to TRBD2. CDR1 LGHDT and CDR2 YNNKEL come from the germline V gene (reference sequence). This CDR3 has 15 amino acids. With V trimmed by 4 bases and J by 2 bases, 6 bases remained unmatched. CDR3 bases: TGTGCCAGCAGCCGCTCAGCGGGAGGTACCTACGAGCAGTACTTC. This codes for CASSRSAGGTYEQYF.

The chain couples TRBV7-2 to TRBJ2-2, with 9 bases lining up with TRBD2. J was trimmed by 3 bases and V by 5 bases; bases with no gene match: 7. This CDR3 spans 16 amino acids. CDR1 is SGHTA and CDR2 is FQGNSA in the germline V gene. The CDR3 region is CASSLSGSLHTGELFF. CDR3 nucleotides: TGTGCCAGCAGCCTTAGCGGGAGTTTGCACACCGGGGAGCTGTTTTTT.

The chain has TRBV5-6 and TRBJ2-5; D is uncertain. V was shortened by 2 bases and J by 4 bases, with 6 bases between the two germline ends. The V gene's germline CDR1 is SGHDT and CDR2 YYEEEE. The CDR3 totals 12 residues. The CDR3 nucleotides are TGTGCCAGCAGCTTCCTCGGAGAGACCCAGTACTTC. Its protein product is CASSFLGETQYF. Based on the CDR3 plus reference TRBV5-6 and TRBJ2-5, the full variable domain is DAGVTQSPTHLIKTRGQQVTLRCSPKSGHDTVSWYQQALGQGPQFIFQYYEEEERQRGNFPDRFSGHQFPNYSSELNVNALLLGDSALYLCASSFLGETQYFGPGTRLLVL.

This chain links TRBV2 with TRBJ2-3; 11 nucleotides match TRBD2. CDR1 and CDR2 (germline): SNHLY, FYNNEI. The CDR3 runs to 16 residues. The J segment lost 4 bases and the V segment lost 1 base, leaving 4 bases of the junction unmatched. This chain's CDR3 is CASSEELAGVSDTQYF. Here the CDR3 DNA reads TGTGCCAGCAGTGAAGAACTAGCGGGAGTTTCAGATACGCAGTATTTT.

The V and J genes are TRBV28 and TRBJ1-1; unclear D gene. In germline, CDR1 is MDHEN, CDR2 SYDVKM. Trimming stripped 5 bases from V and 5 bases from J, with 15 bases between. CDR3 length: 14 residues. The CDR3 bases are TGTGCCAGCAGTAGGGTGGAGGGAATAACTGAAGCTTTCTTT. Amino acid sequence: CASSRVEGITEAFF.

This clone occurred once. The chain uses TRBV5-1 and TRBJ2-7; 8 nucleotides align to TRBD2. V shed 4 bases and J 4 bases; nucleotides not matched to a gene: 10. Germline lookup yields CDR1 SGHRS and CDR2 YFSETQ. The CDR3 runs 15 residues. The CDR3 coding sequence is TGCGCCAGCAGCCCTAATAGCGGGAACCAATACGAGCAGTACTTC. It translates to CASSPNSGNQYEQYF.

The chain is built from TRBV18 and TRBJ1-5; D call uncertain. With 3 bases removed from V and 3 bases from J, the gap between germline ends came to 6 bases. This CDR3 has 13 residues. Germline CDR1 reads KGHSH; CDR2 reads LQKENI. As DNA, the CDR3 is TGTGCCAGCTCACCGGCAGACAATCAGCCCCAGCATTTT. This translates into CASSPADNQPQHF.